This T cell receptor beta chain was sequenced during a study of T cell repertoires in cytomegalovirus infection. Study in general: Researchers turned to recently identified HLA-C-restricted CMV epitopes as well as well-studied HLA-B-restricted ones. TCR beta signatures that were public indicated CMV infection and matching HLA type. Study results and caveats: Cumulative frequency of public TCR beta families picked out carriers of CMV plus the relevant HLA. Clonotype analysis showed dominance of the ex vivo response by HLA-C-restricted CMV-specific TCR beta clonotypes.

A note on this clonotype: Its antigen is undetermined.

The V segment lost 6 bases and the J segment 5 bases; nucleotides outside the gene matches: 12. Per germline, CDR1 MNHEY and CDR2 SVGAGI. The CDR3 runs to 15 residues. TCRdb analysed the reads with MiXCR anew, one entry per CDR3 protein. The sample consists of nearly 700,000 distinct CDR3 sequences, approximately 33% of them appearing once. The sequencing here drew on cultured PBMCs, taken from culture after CMV antigen stimulation. The chain uses TRBV6-5 and TRBJ2-7; 8 bases line up with TRBD1. The clonotype comes from a human donor in good health (CMV status not recorded). Some clones in this sample may be carry-over from other donors' samples. The CDR3 loop is CASRAWDRKVDEQYF. The CDR3 DNA reads as TGTGCCAGCAGGGCCTGGGACAGGAAGGTGGACGAGCAGTACTTC.